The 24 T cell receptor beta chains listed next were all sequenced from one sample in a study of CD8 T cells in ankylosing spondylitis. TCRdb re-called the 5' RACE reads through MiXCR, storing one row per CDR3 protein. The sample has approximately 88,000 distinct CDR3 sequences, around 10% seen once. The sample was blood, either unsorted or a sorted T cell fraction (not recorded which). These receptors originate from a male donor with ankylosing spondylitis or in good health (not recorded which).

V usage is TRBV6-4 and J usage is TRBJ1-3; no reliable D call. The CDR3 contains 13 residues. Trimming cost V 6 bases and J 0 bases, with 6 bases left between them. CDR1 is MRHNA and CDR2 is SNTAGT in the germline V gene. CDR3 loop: CASRDLSGNTIYF. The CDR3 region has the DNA TGTGCCAGCAGGGACCTCTCTGGAAACACCATATATTTT.

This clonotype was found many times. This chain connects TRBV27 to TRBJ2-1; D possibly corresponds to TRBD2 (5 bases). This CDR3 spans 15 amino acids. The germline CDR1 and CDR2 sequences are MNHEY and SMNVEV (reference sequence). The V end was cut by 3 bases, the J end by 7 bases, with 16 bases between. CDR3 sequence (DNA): TGTGCCAGCAGTTTGACGACGGGCCCGGGGAATGAGCAGTTCTTC. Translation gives CASSLTTGPGNEQFF.

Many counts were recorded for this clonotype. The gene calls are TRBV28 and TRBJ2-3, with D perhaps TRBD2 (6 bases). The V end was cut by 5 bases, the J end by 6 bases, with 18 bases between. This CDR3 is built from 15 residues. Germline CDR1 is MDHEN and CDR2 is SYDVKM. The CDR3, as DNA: TGTGCCAGCAGTCGAGGCTGGGACGGGGGTGATACGCAGTATTTT. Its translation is CASSRGWDGGDTQYF. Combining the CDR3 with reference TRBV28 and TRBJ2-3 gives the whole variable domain DVKVTQSSRYLVKRTGEKVFLECVQDMDHENMFWYRQDPGLGLRLIYFSYDVKMKEKGDIPEGYSVSREKKERFSLILESASTNQTSMYLCASSRGWDGGDTQYFGPGTRLTVL.

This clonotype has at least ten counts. The CDR3, as DNA: TGTGCCAGCTTTCTGGACAGGGGAAAAAAAGAGCAGTTCTTC. Protein product: CASFLDRGKKEQFF. The chain recombines TRBV12-3 or TRBV12-4 with TRBJ2-1, with 9 bases identical to TRBD1. V dropped 8 bases and J dropped 10; count of bases not matched to a gene: 12. The CDR3 contains 14 residues.

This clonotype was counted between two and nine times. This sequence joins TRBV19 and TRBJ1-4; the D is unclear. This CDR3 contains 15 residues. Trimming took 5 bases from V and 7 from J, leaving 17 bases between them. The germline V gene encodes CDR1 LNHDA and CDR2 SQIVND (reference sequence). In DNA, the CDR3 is TGTGCCAGTAGTCTCTCGGACCGAATCTCTGAAAAACTGTTTTTT. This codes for CASSLSDRISEKLFF. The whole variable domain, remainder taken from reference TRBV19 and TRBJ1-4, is DGGITQSPKYLFRKEGQNVTLSCEQNLNHDAMYWYRQDPGQGLRLIYYSQIVNDFQKGDIAEGYSVSREKKESFPLTVTSAQKNPTAFYLCASSLSDRISEKLFFGSGTQLSVL.

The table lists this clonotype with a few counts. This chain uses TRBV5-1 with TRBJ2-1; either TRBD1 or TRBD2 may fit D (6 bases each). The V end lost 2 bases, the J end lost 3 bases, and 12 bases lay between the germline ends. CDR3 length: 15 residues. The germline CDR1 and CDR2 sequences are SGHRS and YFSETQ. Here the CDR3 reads CASSFGGGVYNEQFF. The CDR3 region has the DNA TGCGCCAGCAGCTTTGGGGGCGGGGTCTACAATGAGCAGTTCTTC.

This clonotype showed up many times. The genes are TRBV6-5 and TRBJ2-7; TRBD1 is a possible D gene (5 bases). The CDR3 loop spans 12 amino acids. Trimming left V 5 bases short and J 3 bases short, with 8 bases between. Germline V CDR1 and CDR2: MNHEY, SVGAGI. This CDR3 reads CASSATVYEQYF. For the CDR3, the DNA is TGTGCCAGCAGTGCGACAGTCTACGAGCAGTACTTC.

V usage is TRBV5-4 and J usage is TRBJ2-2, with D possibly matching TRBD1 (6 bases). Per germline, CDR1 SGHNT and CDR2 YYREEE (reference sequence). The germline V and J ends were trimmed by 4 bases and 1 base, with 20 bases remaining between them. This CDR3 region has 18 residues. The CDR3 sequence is CASSPGLMYRVNTGELFF. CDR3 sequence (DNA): TGTGCCAGCAGCCCCGGACTCATGTACAGGGTGAACACCGGGGAGCTGTTTTTT.

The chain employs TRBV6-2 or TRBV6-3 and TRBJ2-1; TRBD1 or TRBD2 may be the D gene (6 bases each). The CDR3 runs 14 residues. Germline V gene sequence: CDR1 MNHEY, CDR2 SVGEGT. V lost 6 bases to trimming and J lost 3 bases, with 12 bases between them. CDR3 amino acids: CASRRGEVYNEQFF. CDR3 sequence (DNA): TGTGCCAGCAGGAGGGGGGAAGTCTACAATGAGCAGTTCTTC.

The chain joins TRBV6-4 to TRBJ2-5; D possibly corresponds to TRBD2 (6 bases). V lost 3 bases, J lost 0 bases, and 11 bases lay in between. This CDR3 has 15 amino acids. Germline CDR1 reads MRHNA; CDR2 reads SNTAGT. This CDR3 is CASSEELADQETQYF. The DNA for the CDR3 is TGTGCCAGCAGTGAGGAACTAGCAGACCAAGAGACCCAGTACTTC.

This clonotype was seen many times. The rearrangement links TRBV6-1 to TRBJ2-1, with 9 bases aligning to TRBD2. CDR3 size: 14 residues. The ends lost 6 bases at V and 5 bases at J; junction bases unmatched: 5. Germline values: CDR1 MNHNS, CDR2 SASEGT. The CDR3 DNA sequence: TGTGCCAGCAGAAGACTAGCGGAAGACAATGAGCAGTTCTTC. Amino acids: CASRRLAEDNEQFF.

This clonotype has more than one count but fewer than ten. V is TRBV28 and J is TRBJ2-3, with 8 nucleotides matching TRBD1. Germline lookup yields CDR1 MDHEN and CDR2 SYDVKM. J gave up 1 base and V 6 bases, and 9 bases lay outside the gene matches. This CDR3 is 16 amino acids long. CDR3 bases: TGTGCCAGCAGAACCGGGACAGGTCCTCGCACAGATACGCAGTATTTT. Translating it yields CASRTGTGPRTDTQYF.

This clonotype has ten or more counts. The CDR3 region has the DNA TGTGCCAGCAGTTTAAAGGGGGCAAATTCACCCCTCCACTTT. Its protein is CASSLKGANSPLHF. V usage is TRBV12-3 or TRBV12-4 and J usage is TRBJ1-6; 7 bases match TRBD1. The CDR3 sequence is 14 residues long. J gave up 7 bases and V 2 bases, and 2 bases lay outside the gene matches.

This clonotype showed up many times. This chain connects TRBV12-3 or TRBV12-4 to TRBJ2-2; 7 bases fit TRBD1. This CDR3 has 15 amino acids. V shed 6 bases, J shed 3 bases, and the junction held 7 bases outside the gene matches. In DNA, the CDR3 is TGTGCCAGCAGCCCAACCAGGGGGTACACCGGGGAGCTGTTTTTT. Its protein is CASSPTRGYTGELFF.

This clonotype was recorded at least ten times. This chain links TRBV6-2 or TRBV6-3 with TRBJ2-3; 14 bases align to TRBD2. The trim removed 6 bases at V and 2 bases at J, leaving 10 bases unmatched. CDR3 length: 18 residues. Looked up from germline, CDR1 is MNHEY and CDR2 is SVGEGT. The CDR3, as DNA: TGTGCCAGCAGCCCCGGACTAGCGGGGGGCTTTTCCACAGATACGCAGTATTTT. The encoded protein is CASSPGLAGGFSTDTQYF.

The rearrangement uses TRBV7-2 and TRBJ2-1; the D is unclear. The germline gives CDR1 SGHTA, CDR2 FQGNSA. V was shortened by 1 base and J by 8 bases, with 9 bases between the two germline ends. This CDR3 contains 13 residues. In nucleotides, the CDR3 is TGTGCCAGCAGCTTAGTCGTCGTGTATGAGCAGTTCTTC. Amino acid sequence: CASSLVVVYEQFF.

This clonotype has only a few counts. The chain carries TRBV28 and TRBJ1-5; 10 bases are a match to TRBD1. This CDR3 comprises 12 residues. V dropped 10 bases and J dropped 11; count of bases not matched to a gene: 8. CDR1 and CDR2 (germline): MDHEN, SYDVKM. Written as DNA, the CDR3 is TGTGCCACCTATTTTGGGACAGGGGCCCAGCATTTT. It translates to CATYFGTGAQHF.

CDR3 sequence: CASPRGNLAGDYEQYF. CDR3 coding DNA: TGCGCCAGCCCTCGGGGAAACCTAGCGGGTGACTACGAGCAGTACTTC. The genes are TRBV23-1 and TRBJ2-7; 8 nucleotides match TRBD2. TRBV23-1 is classed as an ORF, of uncertain function. The CDR3 loop spans 16 amino acids. Unmatched junction bases numbered 15, after V lost 8 bases and J lost 3 bases.

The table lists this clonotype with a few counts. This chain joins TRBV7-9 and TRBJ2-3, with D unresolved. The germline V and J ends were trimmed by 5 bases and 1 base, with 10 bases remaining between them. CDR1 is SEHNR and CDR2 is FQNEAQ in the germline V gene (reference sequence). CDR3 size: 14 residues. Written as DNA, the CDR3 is TGTGCCAGCAGCGTGACGCAGCGCACAGATACGCAGTATTTT. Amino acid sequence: CASSVTQRTDTQYF.

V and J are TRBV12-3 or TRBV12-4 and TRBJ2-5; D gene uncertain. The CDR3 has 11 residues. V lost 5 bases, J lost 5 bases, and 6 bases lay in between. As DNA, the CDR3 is TGTGCCAGCAGTATTTCGGAGACCCAGTACTTC. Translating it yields CASSISETQYF.

The CDR3 DNA reads TGTGCCAGCAGCTTATCGCTAGCGGCATACAATGAGCAGTTCTTC. It is translated as CASSLSLAAYNEQFF. V gene TRBV7-9 combines with J gene TRBJ2-1; TRBD2 aligns across 7 bases. The V gene end was trimmed by 2 bases and the J gene end by 4 bases; junction bases not matched to a gene: 5. This CDR3 comprises 15 residues. The germline gives CDR1 SEHNR, CDR2 FQNEAQ (reference sequence).

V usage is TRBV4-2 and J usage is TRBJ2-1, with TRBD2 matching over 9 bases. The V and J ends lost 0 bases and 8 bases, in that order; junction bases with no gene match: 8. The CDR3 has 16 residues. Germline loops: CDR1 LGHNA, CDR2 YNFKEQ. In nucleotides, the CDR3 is TGTGCCAGCAGCCAAGATGTTGGCGGGGGGGCCGATGAGCAGTTCTTC. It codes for CASSQDVGGGADEQFF.

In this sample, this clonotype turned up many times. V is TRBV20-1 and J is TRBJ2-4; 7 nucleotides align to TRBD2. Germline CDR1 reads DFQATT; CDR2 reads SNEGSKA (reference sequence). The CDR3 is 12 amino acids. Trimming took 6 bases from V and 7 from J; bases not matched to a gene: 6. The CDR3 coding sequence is TGCAGTGCCCCTCGGCGGGAGAACATTCAGTACTTC. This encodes CSAPRRENIQYF.

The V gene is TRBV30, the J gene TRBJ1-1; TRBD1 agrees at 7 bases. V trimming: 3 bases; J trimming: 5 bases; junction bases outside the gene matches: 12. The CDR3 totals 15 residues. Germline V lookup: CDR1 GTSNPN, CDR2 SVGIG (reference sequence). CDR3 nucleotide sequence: TGTGCCTGGAGCGCAAGGGGGCAGGGGGGGACTGAAGCTTTCTTT. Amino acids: CAWSARGQGGTEAFF.